The source of this T cell receptor (beta chain) is a study of shared clonotypes between healthy human individuals. This clone was observed once. Other nucleotide sequences in the sample specify the same CDR3. As defined, naive CD8 cells were CD45RO-negative and positively selected for CCR7, with terminally differentiated effector memory CD45RA+ cells excluded. Method: immunoSEQ multiplex PCR; TCRdb's copy keeps in-frame clones and lacks some. Here the sample spans some 2,100,000 clones, under 95% being singletons. Germline CDR1 reads SEHNR; CDR2 reads FQNEAQ (reference sequence). V was shortened by 5 bases and J by 2 bases, with 12 bases between the two germline ends. The CDR3 covers 14 residues.

The sequenced sample was naive CD8+ T cells from PBMCs. The TCR was taken from a man aged 18 to 29 in good health. Some clones in this sample may be carry-over from other donors' samples. The chain couples TRBV7-9 to TRBJ2-5, with D possibly TRBD1 on 6 matching bases. CDR3 in DNA: TGTGCCAGCAGCCCGAGGACAGTACAAGAGACCCAGTACTTC. Amino acid sequence: CASSPRTVQETQYF.